A selection of T cell receptor beta chains follows, all from one sample in a study of CD8+CD57+ T cells in acquired aplastic anemia. TCRdb passed the reads through MiXCR, listing each CDR3 protein once. The data contain some 92,000 distinct CDR3 sequences, 55% to 80% of them singletons. The sample comprised sorted CD4+, CD8+, or CD8+CD57+ T cells (not recorded which) from PBMCs. These receptors originate from a human donor with aplastic anemia. Each CDR3 is given without its conserved first and last residue. Clone size is not always given. Where it is, it says once, few, many or a class for expanded clones.

TRBJ1-2	TRBV20-1	-	SADRSGGSNYGYT
TRBJ1-2	TRBV10-3	-	AISGKGTGAGYT
TRBJ2-2	TRBV9	few	ASSVGQGVFTGELF
TRBJ1-3	TRBV7-7	once	ASSLDDGPGNTIY
TRBJ2-7	TRBV24-1	many	ATSDPSDITLPTTKQY
TRBJ1-2	TRBV10-3	few	AISDRRGGDYGYT
TRBJ2-5	TRBV10-3	few	AISESRAEQETQY
TRBJ2-7	TRBV20-1	-	SAQVAGSSSYEQY
TRBJ1-6	TRBV5-1	once	ASSPPDSESLH
TRBJ2-1	TRBV4-1	many	ASSQLVRNEQF
TRBJ2-7	TRBV7-9	-	ATDPGFGEQY
TRBJ1-1	TRBV2	-	ATSMNTEAF
TRBJ2-1	TRBV14	many	ASSQVMTSSYNEQF
TRBJ2-7	TRBV11-2	-	ASSLEPGGGQY
TRBJ2-7	TRBV7-9	-	ASSHTGPDYEQY
TRBJ2-7	TRBV11-1	-	ASSLERGLSYEQY
TRBJ2-7	TRBV20-1	few	SAQLIGGSYEQY
TRBJ1-5	TRBV20-1	once	SASGFVRGRGNQPQH
TRBJ1-6	TRBV11-1	-	ASSASLIAEPPYNSPLH
TRBJ1-2	TRBV6-1	-	ASGQGLRGYGYT
TRBJ2-1	TRBV2	many	ASSLAGVNYNEQF
TRBJ2-1	TRBV24-1	-	ATSDLQGPGYNEQF
TRBJ1-1	TRBV5-1	-	ATSIGGGGSEAF
TRBJ2-1	TRBV10-1	-	ASSPTGGRTYNEQF
TRBJ2-7	TRBV19	-	ASSPGHYYEQY
TRBJ2-4	TRBV4-2	-	ASSQVGQGDRNIQY
TRBJ2-5	TRBV20-1	-	SAPRTGAVETQY
TRBJ2-3	TRBV30	-	AWSRLGSTDTQY
TRBJ2-3	TRBV7-8	-	ASSLEYGSREY